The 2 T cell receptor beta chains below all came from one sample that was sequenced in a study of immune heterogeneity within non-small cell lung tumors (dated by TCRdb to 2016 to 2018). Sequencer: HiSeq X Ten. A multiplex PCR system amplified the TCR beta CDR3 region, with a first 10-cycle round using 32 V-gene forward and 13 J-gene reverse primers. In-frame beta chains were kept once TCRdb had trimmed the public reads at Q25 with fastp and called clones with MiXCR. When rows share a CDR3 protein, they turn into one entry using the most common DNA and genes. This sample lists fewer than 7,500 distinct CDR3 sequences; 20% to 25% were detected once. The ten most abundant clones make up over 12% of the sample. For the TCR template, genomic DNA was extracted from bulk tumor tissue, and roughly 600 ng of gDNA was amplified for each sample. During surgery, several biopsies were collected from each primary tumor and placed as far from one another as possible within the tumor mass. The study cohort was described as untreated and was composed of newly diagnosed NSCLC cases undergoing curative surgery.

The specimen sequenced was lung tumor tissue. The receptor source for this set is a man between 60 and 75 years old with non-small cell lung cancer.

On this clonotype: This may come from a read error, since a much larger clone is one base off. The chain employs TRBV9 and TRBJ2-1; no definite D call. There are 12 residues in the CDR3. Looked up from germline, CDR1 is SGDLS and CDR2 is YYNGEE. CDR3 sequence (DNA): TGTGCCATCAGCATTCAAGCCGGGGAGCAGTTCTTC. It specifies CAISIQAGEQFF.

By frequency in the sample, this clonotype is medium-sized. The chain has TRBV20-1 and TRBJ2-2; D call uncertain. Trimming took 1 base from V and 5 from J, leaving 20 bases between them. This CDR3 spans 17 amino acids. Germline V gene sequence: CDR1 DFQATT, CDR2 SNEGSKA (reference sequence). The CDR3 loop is CSARGQYVGHGTGELFF. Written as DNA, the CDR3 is TGCAGTGCTAGAGGGCAGTACGTGGGCCATGGGACCGGGGAGCTGTTTTTT.